These 13 T cell receptor beta chains were sequenced from one sample in a study of cytomegalovirus exposure and HLA in healthy donors. Primers: 60 Vbeta forward and 13 Jbeta reverse. The method was immunoSEQ multiplex PCR; TCRdb's version includes in-frame clones alone and lacks a portion of them. The sample records roughly 88,000 clones, approximately 80% being singletons. Sequenced material: PBMCs. These receptors were obtained from a man between 25 and 39 years old in good health and CMV-seropositive.

The chain couples TRBV1 to TRBJ1-6; the D call in the table, TRBD1, was not verified against the DNA. TRBV1 corresponds to a pseudogene. This CDR3 is built from 16 residues. The CDR3 loop reads CTSSRYLRTVNSPLHF. CDR3 sequence (DNA): TGCACCAGCAGCCGTTACCTCCGGACAGTCAATTCACCCCTCCACTTT.

This chain joins TRBV5-6 and TRBJ1-5, with D unresolved. The germline V gene has CDR1 SGHDT and CDR2 YYEEEE. CDR3 length: 14 amino acids. Trimming stripped 0 bases from V and 2 bases from J, with 6 bases between. In nucleotides, the CDR3 is TGTGCCAGCAGCTTGGGTTTCGGCAATCAGCCCCAGCATTTT. The encoded protein is CASSLGFGNQPQHF.

This chain links TRBV19 with TRBJ2-3, with TRBD1 matching 10 bases. Germline-derived CDR1 and CDR2 are LNHDA and SQIVND (reference sequence). After removal of 9 bases from V and 1 base from J, the junction contained 10 bases not matched to a gene. The CDR3 loop spans 16 amino acids. The CDR3 region is CASQGQGRIGTDTQYF. The DNA for the CDR3 is TGTGCCAGCCAGGGACAGGGGAGGATAGGCACAGATACGCAGTATTTT.

The chain is built from TRBV6-5 and TRBJ1-5, with 9 bases fitting TRBD1. The germline CDR1 and CDR2 sequences are MNHEY and SVGAGI. The V and J ends lost 10 bases and 2 bases, in that order; junction bases with no gene match: 6. This CDR3 has 14 residues. The CDR3 region is CATRQGVRNQPQHF. The CDR3 nucleotides are TGTGCCACCAGACAGGGGGTTCGCAATCAGCCCCAGCATTTT.

The chain employs TRBV10-3 and TRBJ2-5; 9 nucleotides agree with TRBD1. The germline CDR1 and CDR2 sequences are ENHRY and SYGVKD. The CDR3 runs 14 residues. V gave up 3 bases and J gave up 3 bases; unmatched junction bases: 2. CDR3 sequence reads: CAISEGTGKETQYF. In DNA, the CDR3 is TGTGCCATCAGTGAAGGGACAGGGAAAGAGACCCAGTACTTC.

The chain joins TRBV28 to TRBJ2-3; D gene uncertain. Trimming removed 6 bases at V and 6 bases at J, with 10 bases between. CDR3 size: 12 residues. Germline V CDR1 and CDR2: MDHEN, SYDVKM. The DNA for the CDR3 is TGTGCCAGCAGCCCGATCGCGGATACGCAGTATTTT. The encoded protein is CASSPIADTQYF.

The rearrangement uses TRBV4-3 and TRBJ1-1; no firm D call. Germline V gene sequence: CDR1 LGHNA, CDR2 YSLEER. The CDR3 totals 13 residues. V lost 2 bases and J lost 5, with 9 bases in between. CDR3: CASSQISGTEAFF. The CDR3 bases are TGCGCCAGCAGCCAAATCTCGGGGACTGAAGCTTTCTTT.

The CDR3: CASSTGTGNYGYTF. CDR3 nucleotide sequence: TGTGCCAGCAGTACAGGGACAGGGAACTATGGCTACACCTTC. The chain uses TRBV27 and TRBJ1-2, with 9 bases aligning to TRBD1. The CDR3 loop spans 14 amino acids. V shed 5 bases, J shed 2 bases, and the junction held 3 bases outside the gene matches. Germline V gene lookup returns CDR1 MNHEY and CDR2 SMNVEV (reference sequence).

The chain combines TRBV30 with TRBJ2-7; D perhaps matches TRBD1 (5 bases). Germline V CDR1 and CDR2: GTSNPN, SVGIG (reference sequence). V lost 2 bases and J lost 5, with 13 bases in between. The length of the CDR3 is 13 residues. The CDR3 DNA sequence: TGTGCCTGGAGTCCAGGGTTGTTCGACGAGCAGTACTTC. It translates to CAWSPGLFDEQYF.

The V and J genes are TRBV4-2 and TRBJ1-1, with 11 bases lining up with TRBD1. Germline CDR1 reads LGHNA; CDR2 reads YNFKEQ. The CDR3 consists of 15 residues. V shed 0 bases and J 11 bases; nucleotides not matched to a gene: 8. The CDR3 DNA sequence: TGTGCCAGCAGCCAAGAACGGGACAGGGGGGATGAGGCTTTCTTT. Residues: CASSQERDRGDEAFF.

This chain joins TRBV29-1 and TRBJ2-3; D is perhaps TRBD1 (6 bases). The CDR3 totals 13 residues. Trimming left V 5 bases short and J 6 bases short, with 15 bases between. Germline loops: CDR1 SQVTM, CDR2 ANQGSEA. The CDR3, as DNA: TGCAGCGTTCCCGGACAGCCCTGGGATACGCAGTATTTT. Translation: CSVPGQPWDTQYF.

The rearrangement links TRBV7-9 to TRBJ2-2, with D possibly TRBD1 on 5 matching bases. The CDR3 is 15 amino acids. The germline CDR1 and CDR2 sequences are SEHNR and FQNEAQ (reference sequence). With 4 bases removed from V and 3 bases from J, the gap between germline ends came to 12 bases. CDR3 in DNA: TGTGCCAGCAGCTCCCAGGGTGGATACACCGGGGAGCTGTTTTTT. Its protein product is CASSSQGGYTGELFF.

This chain joins TRBV5-1 and TRBJ2-7; 7 bases agree with TRBD1. Germline V CDR1 and CDR2: SGHRS, YFSETQ. This CDR3 comprises 12 residues. The junction had 6 bases not matched to a gene; V was cut back by 0 bases and J by 12 bases. CDR3 region: CASSLAQGEWYF. The DNA for the CDR3 is TGCGCCAGCAGCTTGGCCCAGGGGGAGTGGTACTTC.